Included here is one T cell receptor (beta chain) sequence, with context. Its antigen is not identified. This sample stems from a study of CD4 T cells in relation to SARS-CoV-2 and coronaviruses. Before the COVID-19 pandemic, during about 2010-2018, CD4+ T cells were taken from unexposed donors. After ten to eleven days of culture, CD4+ T cells were isolated. The repertoire was sequenced with immunoSEQ multiplex PCR; TCRdb's copy has only in-frame clones and lacks some. This repertoire shows some 14,000 clones, about 73% found once; its top ten account for about 17%. V was shortened by 4 bases and J by 4 bases, with 11 bases between the two germline ends. The CDR3 extends over 13 amino acids. Per germline, CDR1 SGHRS and CDR2 YFSETQ.

The chain carries TRBV5-1 and TRBJ1-1; D may be TRBD1 (6 bases). Sequenced material: CD4+ T cells from PBMCs, cultured in vitro. The receptor's source is a human donor in good health. The CDR3 loop reads CASSPSGVTEAFF. CDR3 DNA: TGCGCCAGCAGCCCATCAGGGGTCACTGAAGCTTTCTTT.